The sequence of this T cell receptor (beta chain) was determined in a study of metastatic and nonmetastatic thyroid tumors. Background on the study: Both malignant and benign thyroid patients supplied peripheral blood and tumor or nodule tissue samples, across which the repertoires of these patients were then compared.

Every patient underwent thyroid surgery untreated. In this sample, this clone turned up many times. The antigen is undetermined. Whole-study findings and limits: Benign nodules reportedly had significantly lower TCR beta diversity than malignant thyroid tumors in blood and tumor.

As originally analysed: The distant-metastasis classifier for papillary thyroid cancer was built from CDR3 differences across clinicopathological groups. With MiXCR, TCRdb reprocessed the PCR reads. In this record, the V and J calls reflect TCRdb's handling and not the investigators' own analysis. The sample records some 8,000 clones, around 40% being singletons. The sample was tumor tissue. The clonotype comes from a male donor with papillary thyroid cancer or a benign thyroid nodule (not recorded which). Some clones in this sample may be carry-over from other donors' samples.

The CDR3 here is CASSFRGSYNSPLHF. CDR3 bases: TGTGCCAGCAGCTTTCGGGGTTCCTATAATTCACCCCTCCACTTT. The rearrangement joins TRBV5-6 to TRBJ1-6; no reliable D call. This CDR3 spans 15 amino acids. V dropped 2 bases and J dropped 1 base, with 7 bases sitting between them. Germline V lookup: CDR1 SGHDT, CDR2 YYEEEE.